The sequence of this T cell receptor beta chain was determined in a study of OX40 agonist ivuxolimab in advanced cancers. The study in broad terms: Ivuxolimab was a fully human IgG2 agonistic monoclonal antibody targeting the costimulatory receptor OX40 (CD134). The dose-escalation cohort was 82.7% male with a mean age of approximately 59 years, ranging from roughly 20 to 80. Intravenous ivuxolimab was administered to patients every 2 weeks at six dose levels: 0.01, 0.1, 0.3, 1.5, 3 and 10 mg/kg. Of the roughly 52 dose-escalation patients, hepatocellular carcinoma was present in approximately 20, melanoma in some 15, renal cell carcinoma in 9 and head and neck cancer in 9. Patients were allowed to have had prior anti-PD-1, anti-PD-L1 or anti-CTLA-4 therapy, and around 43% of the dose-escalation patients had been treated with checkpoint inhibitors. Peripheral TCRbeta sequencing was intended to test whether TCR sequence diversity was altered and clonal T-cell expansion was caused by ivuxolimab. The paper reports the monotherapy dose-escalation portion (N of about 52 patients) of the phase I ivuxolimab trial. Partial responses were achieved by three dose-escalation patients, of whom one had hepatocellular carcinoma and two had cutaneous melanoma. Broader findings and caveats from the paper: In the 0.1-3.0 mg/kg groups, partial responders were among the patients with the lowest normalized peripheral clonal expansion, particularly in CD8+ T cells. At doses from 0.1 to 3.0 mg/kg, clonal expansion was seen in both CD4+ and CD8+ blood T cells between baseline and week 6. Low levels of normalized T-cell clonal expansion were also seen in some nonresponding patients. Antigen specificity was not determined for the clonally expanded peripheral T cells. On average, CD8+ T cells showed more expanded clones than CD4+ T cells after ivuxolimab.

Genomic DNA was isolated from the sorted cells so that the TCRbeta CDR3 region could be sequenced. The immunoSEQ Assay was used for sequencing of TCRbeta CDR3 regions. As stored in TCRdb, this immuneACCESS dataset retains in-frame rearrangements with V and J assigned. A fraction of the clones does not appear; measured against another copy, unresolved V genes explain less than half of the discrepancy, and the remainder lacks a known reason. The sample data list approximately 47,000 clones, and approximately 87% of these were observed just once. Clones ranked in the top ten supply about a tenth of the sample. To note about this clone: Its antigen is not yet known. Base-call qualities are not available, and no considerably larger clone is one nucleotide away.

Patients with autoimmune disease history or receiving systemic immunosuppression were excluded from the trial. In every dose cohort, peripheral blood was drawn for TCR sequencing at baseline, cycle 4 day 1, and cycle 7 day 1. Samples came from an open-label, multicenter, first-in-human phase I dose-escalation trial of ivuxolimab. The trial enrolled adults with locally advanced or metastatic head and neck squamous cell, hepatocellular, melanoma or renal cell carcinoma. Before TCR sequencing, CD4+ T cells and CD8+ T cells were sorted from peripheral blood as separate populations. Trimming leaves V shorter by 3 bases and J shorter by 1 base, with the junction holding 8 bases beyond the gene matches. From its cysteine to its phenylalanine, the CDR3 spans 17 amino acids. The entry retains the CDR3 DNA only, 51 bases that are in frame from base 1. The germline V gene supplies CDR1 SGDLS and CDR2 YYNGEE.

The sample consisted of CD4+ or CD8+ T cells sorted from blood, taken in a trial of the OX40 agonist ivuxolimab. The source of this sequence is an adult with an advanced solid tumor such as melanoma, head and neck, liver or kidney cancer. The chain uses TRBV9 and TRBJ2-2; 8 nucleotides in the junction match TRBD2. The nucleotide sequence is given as TGTGCCAGCAGCGGTTCCAAACTAGCGGAGAACACCGGGGAGCTGTTTTTT. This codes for CASSGSKLAENTGELFF.